The entry below gives a single T cell receptor (beta chain) sequence along with its context. Germline V gene lookup returns CDR1 KGHSH and CDR2 LQKENI. V gave up 4 bases and J gave up 2 bases; unmatched junction bases: 8. The CDR3 is made up of 18 amino acids. The repertoire was sequenced with immunoSEQ multiplex PCR; TCRdb's copy has only in-frame clones and lacks some. The table has about 280,000 clones, 88% seen once. Participants were placed into cohorts based on the clinical history they reported. This record belongs to a study of blood T cell repertoires in COVID-19. Study in general: For recovered donors of Cohort 3, there were two negative PCRs, clearance, or symptom resolution. Sample material is recorded as cDNA or gDNA derived from T cells, B-cell-depleted T cells, or PBMCs.

The receptor's source is an older woman in a cohort exposed to, infected with or recovered from COVID-19 (not recorded which). Sequencing was performed on PBMCs or T cells enriched from blood (not recorded which). This rearrangement joins TRBV18 to TRBJ2-5; 15 bases map to TRBD2. This chain's CDR3 is CASSHGLAGGPGQETQYF. The CDR3 bases are TGTGCCAGCTCACACGGACTAGCGGGAGGGCCGGGTCAAGAGACCCAGTACTTC.